A single sample gave rise to the 10 T cell receptor beta chains below, sequenced in a study of spatial heterogeneity in lung cancer. One entry per CDR3 protein, called by TCRdb with MiXCR from the 5' RACE reads. The sample yields some 52,000 distinct CDR3 sequences, around 6.7% seen once. Noted time point: sample taken at primary tumor resection. Tumor, nontumor lung or frozen PBMC supplied whole RNA that was sequenced unsorted. The sample was PBMCs, taken at surgery. The receptors stem from a female donor with early-stage non-small cell lung cancer.

This chain joins TRBV2 and TRBJ2-3, with 8 bases that match TRBD2. The CDR3 is 15 residues long. Germline loops: CDR1 SNHLY, CDR2 FYNNEI. V lost 4 bases to trimming and J lost 2 bases; unmatched junction nucleotides: 5. CDR3 amino acids: CASSVERGLTDTQYF. CDR3 nucleotide sequence: TGTGCCAGCAGTGTGGAGCGGGGGCTCACAGATACGCAGTATTTT. Drawing the rest from reference TRBV2 and TRBJ2-3, the complete variable domain is EPEVTQTPSHQVTQMGQEVILRCVPISNHLYFYWYRQILGQKVEFLVSFYNNEISEKSEIFDDQFSVERPDGSNFTLKIRSTKLEDSAMYFCASSVERGLTDTQYFGPGTRLTVL.

This clonotype was counted once. A clone one base away is much larger, so this may be a read error. This chain links TRBV7-2 with TRBJ2-3; D gene ambiguous. Germline-derived CDR1 and CDR2 are SGHTA and FQGNSA. The CDR3 totals 11 residues. CDR3 nucleotide sequence: TGTGCCAACAGCTCCACAGATACGCAGTATTTT. As protein: CANSSTDTQYF.

This clonotype was recorded many times. The chain is built from TRBV7-2 and TRBJ2-1, with 8 positions matching TRBD1. Trimming took 5 bases from V and 6 from J; bases not matched to a gene: 9. This CDR3 comprises 15 residues. Per the germline V gene, CDR1 is SGHTA and CDR2 is FQGNSA. The CDR3 DNA follows: TGTGCCAGCAGCCAGGGACAGGAGAGGCTCAATGAGCAGTTCTTC. As protein: CASSQGQERLNEQFF.

This clonotype turned up a few times. This chain joins TRBV20-1 and TRBJ2-7, with 13 bases that match TRBD2. Germline assignment: CDR1 DFQATT and CDR2 SNEGSKA (reference sequence). The J segment lost 4 bases and the V segment lost 2 bases, leaving 2 bases of the junction unmatched. The CDR3 runs to 14 residues. Here the CDR3 reads CSARRGLAGYEQYF. The CDR3 DNA reads as TGCAGTGCTAGAAGGGGACTAGCGGGGTACGAGCAGTACTTC.

The J gene is TRBJ1-1, the V gene TRBV11-3; 7 bases are shared with TRBD1. The germline CDR1 and CDR2 sequences are SGHNT and YENEEA. Trimming at V came to 0 bases and at J to 3 bases, leaving 1 base not matched to a gene. The CDR3 runs to 14 residues. The CDR3 region is CASSLDGTDTEAFF. CDR3 bases: TGTGCCAGCAGCTTAGATGGGACAGACACTGAAGCTTTCTTT.

This chain uses TRBV7-9 with TRBJ1-4, with 9 bases fitting TRBD1. The J segment lost 9 bases and the V segment lost 4 bases, leaving 6 bases of the junction unmatched. The CDR3 covers 14 residues. In germline, CDR1 is SEHNR, CDR2 FQNEAQ (reference sequence). The CDR3 is CASSSGQGEQKLFF. The DNA of the CDR3 is TGTGCCAGCAGCTCGGGACAGGGCGAGCAAAAACTGTTTTTT.

The chain is built from TRBV5-1 and TRBJ2-7, with TRBD1 matching 7 bases. V was clipped by 4 bases and J by 2 bases; unmatched bases: 6. Per the germline V gene, CDR1 is SGHRS and CDR2 is YFSETQ. The CDR3 totals 14 residues. DNA of the CDR3: TGCGCCAGCAGCGAAACCGGGACAGCCTACGAGCAGTACTTC. It translates to CASSETGTAYEQYF.

This clonotype showed up many times. The chain employs TRBV12-3 or TRBV12-4 and TRBJ2-3; 10 bases align to TRBD1. The CDR3 has 14 amino acids. V was pared by 6 bases and J by 6 bases, with 6 bases of the junction left unmatched. The CDR3: CASSRGTGADTQYF. The CDR3, as DNA: TGTGCCAGCAGCCGAGGGACAGGGGCCGATACGCAGTATTTT.

At least ten counts were recorded for this clonotype. V and J are TRBV5-1 and TRBJ1-2; 7 bases fit TRBD1. The CDR3 spans 16 residues. The germline gives CDR1 SGHRS, CDR2 YFSETQ. V trimming: 4 bases; J trimming: 0 bases; junction bases outside the gene matches: 9. CDR3 bases: TGCGCCAGCAGCAGCCTCAGGGGGAGGTCTAACTATGGCTACACCTTC. The encoded protein is CASSSLRGRSNYGYTF. Together with reference TRBV5-1 and TRBJ1-2, the CDR3 gives the full variable domain: KAGVTQTPRYLIKTRGQQVTLSCSPISGHRSVSWYQQTPGQGLQFLFEYFSETQRNKGNFPGRFSGRQFSNSRSEMNVSTLELGDSALYLCASSSLRGRSNYGYTFGSGTRLTVV.

This clonotype was picked up a small number of times. The chain uses TRBV4-1 and TRBJ1-2; D gene unclear. The CDR3 sequence is 15 residues long. CDR1 MGHRA and CDR2 YSYEKL come from the germline V gene. V lost 2 bases and J 8 bases, leaving 18 bases between the germline ends. CDR3 region: CASSQPGGRIAGYTF. The CDR3, as DNA: TGCGCCAGCAGCCAACCAGGAGGCAGGATAGCGGGCTACACCTTC.